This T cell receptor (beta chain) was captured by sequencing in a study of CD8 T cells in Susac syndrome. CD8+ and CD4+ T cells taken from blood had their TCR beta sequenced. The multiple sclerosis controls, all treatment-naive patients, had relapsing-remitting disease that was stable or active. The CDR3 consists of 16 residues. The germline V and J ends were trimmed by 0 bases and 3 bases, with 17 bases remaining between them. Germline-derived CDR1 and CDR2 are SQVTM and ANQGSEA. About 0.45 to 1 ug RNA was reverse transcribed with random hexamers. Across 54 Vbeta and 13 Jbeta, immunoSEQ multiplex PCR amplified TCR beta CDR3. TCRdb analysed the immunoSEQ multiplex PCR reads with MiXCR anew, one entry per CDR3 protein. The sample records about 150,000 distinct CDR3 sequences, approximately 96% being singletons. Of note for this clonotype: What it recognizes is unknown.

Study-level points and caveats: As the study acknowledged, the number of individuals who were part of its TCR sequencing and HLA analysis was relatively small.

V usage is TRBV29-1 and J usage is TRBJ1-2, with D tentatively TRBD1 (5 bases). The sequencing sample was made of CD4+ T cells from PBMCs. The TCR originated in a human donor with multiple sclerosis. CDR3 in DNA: TGCAGCGTTGAAGATCTTACCAGGGCAATCGACTATGGCTACACCTTC. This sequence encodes CSVEDLTRAIDYGYTF.